This TCR beta chain is drawn from a study of beta chain features in type 1 diabetes. Whole-study context: On cell yields, gender and age, patients and healthy donors were similar. Study observations and caveats: Fewer junction insertions and more nucleotide deletions appeared in type 1 diabetes patients.

V shed 5 bases, J shed 4 bases, and the junction held 12 bases outside the gene matches. Germline values: CDR1 PRHDT, CDR2 FYEKMQ (reference sequence). The CDR3 is made up of 17 amino acids. On this clone itself: The antigen remains undetermined.

Sequenced material consisted of expressed TCRB transcripts (all of the isolated RNA was reverse transcribed). Naive, central memory and regulatory T cell samples came to a mean of approximately 3.6 million reads. Data came from immunoSEQ multiplex PCR; TCRdb stores just in-frame clones and leaves some out. The data contain 850,000 to 900,000 clones, roughly a sixth of them singletons. Sorting with CD45RO/CCR7/CD25/CD127/CD95/CD27 yielded naive, central memory, regulatory and stem-like memory CD4+ cells. The source is a woman under 30 in good health. The chain carries TRBV13 and TRBJ2-7, with TRBD2 matching 12 bases. Sequenced: naive CD4+ T cells from blood. CDR3 DNA sequence: TGTGCCAGCAGCCAGCTAGCGGGAGGGCCACGGGGTTACGAGCAGTACTTC. Amino acids: CASSQLAGGPRGYEQYF.